This paragraph reports one T cell receptor beta chain. Method: immunoSEQ multiplex PCR; TCRdb's copy keeps in-frame clones and lacks some. The sample shows about 1.5 million clones, approximately 98% of them seen only once. This specimen belongs to a study of shared clonotypes between healthy human individuals. In the study overall: Three plates each covered CD4 naive and memory; CD8 naive two, CD8 memory one.

Sequenced input: naive CD4+ T cells sorted from blood. Subset: CD45RA+ positively selected. The clonotype was recovered from a man aged 30 to 39 in good health.

CDR3 DNA: TGTGCCAGCAGCTATACAGGTTTATGGGACACTGAAGCTTTCTTT. Translating gives CASSYTGLWDTEAFF. This chain links TRBV5-5 with TRBJ1-1; a possible D gene is TRBD1 (5 bases). Germline V gene lookup returns CDR1 SGHKS and CDR2 YYEKEE (reference sequence). V was cut by 3 bases and J by 3 bases, with 15 bases left in between. The CDR3 runs 15 residues.